This T cell receptor (beta chain) was retrieved from a study of T cell responses to AZD1222 COVID-19 vaccine. Findings and limits, study-wide: White British people made up most donors, females outnumbered males, and clonal diversity was possibly underestimated. Spike-specific TCRs gained breadth and depth after people received two AZD1222 doses. Repertoire sampling happened only post peak T cell response.

Germline V gene lookup returns CDR1 SGHTA and CDR2 FQGNSA. Trimming cost V 3 bases and J 2 bases, with 12 bases left between them. The length of the CDR3 is 15 residues. The data were produced by immunoSEQ multiplex PCR, yet TCRdb's version contains in-frame clones alone and is incomplete. The sample holds over 150,000 clones; approximately 95% are singletons and the top ten take 1%. A single count supports this clone. Its antigen remains unknown. This clonotype was sampled from an adult who received the MenACWY meningococcal vaccine as a control. The input for sequencing was peripheral blood, taken 28 days after the second dose of the MenACWY control vaccine. The V call is TRBV7-2, the J call TRBJ2-3; D is possibly TRBD1 (6 bases). CDR3 nucleotides: TGTGCCAGCAGCTTCAGGACAGTTGCCACAGATACGCAGTATTTT. Protein product: CASSFRTVATDTQYF.